Following are 8 T cell receptor beta chains from one sample sequenced in a study of blood T cells in healthy people across ages. A J-beta primer mix and a sample-barcoded 5' primer were used in a second PCR of roughly 6 to 12 cycles. MiXCR was run by TCRdb on the 5' RACE reads, yielding one entry per CDR3 protein. The sample comprises approximately 730,000 distinct CDR3 sequences, 53% of which are singletons, and about 42% rests with the top ten. The specimen sequenced was blood. All receptors derive from a man at least 80 years old in good health.

The chain recombines TRBV6-5 with TRBJ2-1; D remains unclear. V was shortened by 0 bases and J by 7 bases, with 16 bases between the two germline ends. The CDR3 sequence is 16 residues long. Germline V lookup: CDR1 MNHEY, CDR2 SVGAGI. CDR3 residues: CASSYSSKTLRNEQFF. CDR3 DNA sequence: TGTGCCAGCAGTTACTCGAGTAAGACTCTCAGGAATGAGCAGTTCTTC.

This chain links TRBV4-1 with TRBJ2-3, with no clear D. Trimming pared 3 bases from V and 14 bases from J, leaving 27 bases between. CDR3 length: 16 amino acids. Germline assignment: CDR1 MGHRA and CDR2 YSYEKL. The CDR3 reads CASSQPVQGRERDAYF. The CDR3, as DNA: TGCGCCAGCAGCCAGCCCGTCCAAGGGCGAGAGAGAGACGCGTATTTT.

V gene TRBV6-4 combines with J gene TRBJ2-3; 9 positions match TRBD2. The CDR3 has 14 residues. Unmatched junction bases numbered 4, after V lost 5 bases and J lost 4 bases. CDR1 is MRHNA and CDR2 is SNTAGT in the germline V gene. The DNA of the CDR3 is TGTGCCAGCAGTAGCGGGAGGATACCAGATACGCAGTATTTT. It yields the protein CASSSGRIPDTQYF.

This chain connects TRBV28 to TRBJ1-2; no clear D gene. The ends were cut back, 4 bases at V and 8 bases at J, with 14 bases in the middle. CDR1 is MDHEN, CDR2 SYDVKM, per germline. The CDR3 extends over 13 amino acids. CDR3 DNA: TGTGCCAGCAGTTCGCCAGGCCCGGCGGGCTACACCTTC. This sequence encodes CASSSPGPAGYTF.

The chain employs TRBV29-1 and TRBJ2-3; D remains unclear. Trimming removed 2 bases from V and 5 bases from J, with 11 bases in between. This CDR3 is 13 amino acids long. Per germline, CDR1 SQVTM and CDR2 ANQGSEA. The CDR3 protein is CSVENVFGDTQYF. The CDR3 bases are TGCAGCGTTGAAAATGTTTTTGGAGATACGCAGTATTTT.

The chain couples TRBV6-5 to TRBJ2-5, with D hard to call. The CDR3 runs 13 residues. The germline gives CDR1 MNHEY, CDR2 SVGAGI. V was trimmed by 8 bases and J by 5 bases, leaving 15 bases between them. CDR3 DNA: TGTGCCAGCTGGGCGGAAGAAGAGGAGACCCAGTACTTC. This gives the protein CASWAEEEETQYF.

In this sample, this clonotype turned up a few times. The CDR3 nucleotides read TGCAGTGCTAGATTCCGGGAGGGCCTCGGTGAGCAGTTCTTC. Amino acid sequence: CSARFREGLGEQFF. This chain links TRBV20-1 with TRBJ2-1, with TRBD2 identical over 8 bases. Germline V gene sequence: CDR1 DFQATT, CDR2 SNEGSKA (reference sequence). This CDR3 contains 14 residues. V was pared by 2 bases and J by 9 bases, with 9 bases of the junction left unmatched.

The J gene is TRBJ2-3, the V gene TRBV20-1; D might be TRBD1 (6 bases). This CDR3 spans 13 amino acids. Germline V gene data show CDR1 as DFQATT and CDR2 as SNEGSKA (reference sequence). As DNA, the CDR3 is TGCAGCGCTCATACAGGGAGCACAGATACGCAGTATTTT. It yields the protein CSAHTGSTDTQYF.